The clone carrying this TCR beta chain has at least ten counts. Its cognate antigen is unknown. TCRdb ran MiXCR on the multiplex PCR reads and lists one entry per CDR3 protein. The table lists tens of thousands of distinct CDR3 sequences, roughly 20% of them singletons, with less than 3% in the top ten. This sample is part of a study of breast tumors, draining lymph nodes, adjacent tissues. Study-level results: The lymph node origin of tumor T cells was framed as consistent with a hypothesis, not demonstrated. Tumor TCR diversity was below lymph nodes but above nontumor tissue.

This CDR3 is built from 15 residues. J was trimmed by 9 bases and V by 5 bases; bases with no gene match: 12. The lymph nodes were axillary draining lymph nodes from breast cancer patients. The chain combines TRBV12-3 or TRBV12-4 with TRBJ2-1; 8 positions match TRBD2. The sample comprised axillary lymph node tissue. The sequence derives from a female donor with breast cancer. Some clones in this sample may be carry-over from other donors' samples. CDR3 sequence (DNA): TGTGCCAGCAGTCCCGCCTCCGGACTAGCTATTGAGCAGTTCTTC. Protein: CASSPASGLAIEQFF.